Following are 22 T cell receptor beta chains from one sample sequenced in a study of T cells after yellow fever vaccination (dated by TCRdb to between 2019 and 2020). The sample's treatment or condition label, decoded: live attenuated yellow fever vaccine strain. Library generation was performed with 5' RACE. The data were produced on an Illumina NovaSeq 6000. The public reads were reprocessed in TCRdb via fastp at Q25 and MiXCR, keeping in-frame beta chains. Here each entry gathers all rows of one CDR3 protein and keeps the most common genes and DNA. The sample records some 300,000 distinct CDR3 sequences, 8.7% of which are singletons. The top ten clones comprise 3% to 4% of the sample. The sequencing here drew on CD4+ T cells sorted from PBMCs, taken 5 days after the yellow fever booster vaccination. These receptors originate from a man between 18 and 35 years old who received the YFV17D yellow fever vaccine.

This clonotype was counted a few times. The chain joins TRBV12-3 or TRBV12-4 to TRBJ1-6; no reliable D call. The V end lost 5 bases, the J end lost 9 bases, and 17 bases lay between the germline ends. This CDR3 is built from 15 residues. This chain's CDR3 is CASSKLVLGSSPLHF. The CDR3 DNA is TGTGCCAGCAGTAAGCTTGTCCTGGGAAGTTCACCCCTCCACTTT.

This clonotype was picked up a small number of times. The gene calls are TRBV7-9 and TRBJ2-5; D assignment may be TRBD1 or TRBD2 (5 bases each). There are 12 residues in the CDR3. Germline CDR1 reads SEHNR; CDR2 reads FQNEAQ (reference sequence). Trimming stripped 2 bases from V and 13 bases from J, with 14 bases between. CDR3 bases: TGTGCCAGCAGCTTATTGCCTGGGGCGGGGTACTTC. This sequence encodes CASSLLPGAGYF.

The chain uses TRBV11-2 and TRBJ2-5, with a tentative D call TRBD2 (5 bases). The CDR3 runs 13 residues. Between the trimmed V and J ends, which lost 2 bases and 4 bases, there was a span of 8 bases. CDR1 SGHAT and CDR2 FQNNGV come from the germline V gene. The DNA for the CDR3 is TGTGCCAGCAGCTTACCAGCGGCAGAGACCCAGTACTTC. It is translated as CASSLPAAETQYF.

This sequence joins TRBV12-3 or TRBV12-4 and TRBJ1-2, with TRBD1 matching over 9 bases. There are 15 residues in the CDR3. The V gene end was trimmed by 5 bases and the J gene end by 3 bases; junction bases not matched to a gene: 7. For the CDR3, the DNA is TGTGCCAGCAGTCATCGGGACAGGGAGGACTATGGCTACACCTTC. Encoded protein: CASSHRDREDYGYTF.

This clonotype was seen more than once but under ten times. The V and J genes are TRBV9 and TRBJ1-2; D is unresolved. V was shortened by 4 bases and J by 7 bases, with 17 bases between the two germline ends. The CDR3 is 14 amino acids. The V gene's germline CDR1 is SGDLS and CDR2 YYNGEE. CDR3 coding DNA: TGTGCCAGCAGCCTCGACACAAACCCGCTTGGCTACACCTTC. Encoded protein: CASSLDTNPLGYTF.

This rearrangement joins TRBV10-3 to TRBJ2-5; D is possibly TRBD1 (5 bases). Germline assignment: CDR1 ENHRY and CDR2 SYGVKD. This CDR3 comprises 13 residues. V lost 7 bases and J lost 1, with 10 bases in between. The CDR3 is CAINRDSQETQYF. DNA of the CDR3: TGTGCCATCAACCGAGACAGCCAAGAGACCCAGTACTTC.

CDR3 residues: CSGATGNSGNTIYF. CDR3 coding DNA: TGCAGCGGAGCGACAGGCAACTCTGGAAACACCATATATTTT. The chain uses TRBV29-1 and TRBJ1-3; D may be TRBD1 (6 bases). V was shortened by 7 bases and J by 0 bases, with 13 bases between the two germline ends. Germline loops: CDR1 SQVTM, CDR2 ANQGSEA. CDR3 length: 14 residues. Variable domain in full (rest from reference TRBV29-1 and TRBJ1-3): SAVISQKPSRDICQRGTSLTIQCQVDSQVTMMFWYRQQPGQSLTLIATANQGSEATYESGFVIDKFPISRPNLTFSTLTVSNMSPEDSSIYLCSGATGNSGNTIYFGEGSWLTVV.

V usage is TRBV4-2 and J usage is TRBJ1-2; 9 bases align to TRBD1. The CDR3 consists of 16 residues. V shed 3 bases and J 6 bases; nucleotides not matched to a gene: 11. Germline loops: CDR1 LGHNA, CDR2 YNFKEQ. In nucleotides, the CDR3 is TGTGCCAGCAGCCAGGCGGGCGGGACAGGGAGGAATGGCTACACCTTC. This codes for CASSQAGGTGRNGYTF.

This sequence joins TRBV5-1 and TRBJ2-4; D tentatively reads TRBD1 or TRBD2 (6 bases each). The CDR3 has 13 residues. Trimming stripped 0 bases from V and 7 bases from J, with 8 bases between. Germline loops: CDR1 SGHRS, CDR2 YFSETQ. In DNA form, the CDR3 reads TGCGCCAGCAGCTTGGAGGGGGGCAACATTCAGTACTTC. The encoded protein is CASSLEGGNIQYF.

This rearrangement joins TRBV5-8 to TRBJ2-1, with 8 nucleotides matching TRBD1. Trimming at V came to 1 base and at J to 7 bases, leaving 10 bases not matched to a gene. The length of the CDR3 is 16 residues. CDR1 is SGHTS and CDR2 is YDEGEE in the germline V gene. CDR3 region: CASSLLGWGQENEQFF. The CDR3 bases are TGTGCCAGCAGCTTGTTAGGTTGGGGACAGGAAAATGAGCAGTTCTTC.

This clonotype was found many times. The rearrangement links TRBV6-5 to TRBJ1-3, with D possibly TRBD1 on 5 matching bases. Trimming removed 0 bases from V and 0 bases from J, with 15 bases in between. CDR1 MNHEY and CDR2 SVGAGI come from the germline V gene. There are 18 residues in the CDR3. In DNA, the CDR3 is TGTGCCAGCAGTTACTCGAATGGGGGGACCTACTCTGGAAACACCATATATTTT. Protein product: CASSYSNGGTYSGNTIYF.

V usage is TRBV7-6 and J usage is TRBJ2-2, with 10 bases aligning to TRBD1. Germline V lookup: CDR1 SGHVS, CDR2 FNYEAQ. V lost 5 bases, J lost 7 bases, and 7 bases stayed unmatched. CDR3 size: 15 residues. CDR3 coding DNA: TGTGCCAGCAGCCCCGGACAGGGGGGGGTCGGGGAGCTGTTTTTT. Translating gives CASSPGQGGVGELFF.

This clonotype was recorded at least ten times. The chain employs TRBV7-9 and TRBJ1-1, with a weak D call TRBD1 (6 bases). V shed 7 bases and J shed 1 base, with 16 bases lying between them. The CDR3 covers 15 residues. Germline-derived CDR1 and CDR2 are SEHNR and FQNEAQ (reference sequence). In nucleotides, the CDR3 is TGTGCCAGCACCCCAGGAGGACAGTCGAACACTGAAGCTTTCTTT. It encodes CASTPGGQSNTEAFF.

This clonotype was found a few times. The chain has TRBV7-2 and TRBJ2-5; possibly TRBD2 for D (6 bases). V was trimmed by 1 base and J by 3 bases, leaving 9 bases between them. Germline V CDR1 and CDR2: SGHTA, FQGNSA. This CDR3 region has 14 residues. The CDR3 protein is CASSLGGTEETQYF. For the CDR3, the DNA is TGTGCCAGCAGCTTAGGGGGGACTGAAGAGACCCAGTACTTC.

This clonotype turned up a few times. The CDR3 end shows no conserved phenylalanine or tryptophan, and so a read error is likely. Because the CDR3's place on the DNA is in doubt, the DNA is left out and the CDR3 is given as listed by TCRdb. V is TRBV11-2 and J is TRBJ2-2; the listed D gene, TRBD2, was not tested against the DNA. Germline V gene sequence: CDR1 SGHAT, CDR2 FQNNGV. The CDR3 length is 12 residues, termini included. The CDR3 sequence is CASSPGLAGGLG.

This clonotype was seen a few times. The rearrangement uses TRBV23-1 and TRBJ1-3; 7 nucleotides align to TRBD1. TRBV23-1 qualifies as an ORF whose function is uncertain. Trimming cost V 2 bases and J 1 base; bases outside gene matches: 5. The CDR3 runs 16 residues. The CDR3 DNA reads as TGCGCCAGCAGTCAACCCTGGGACAGATCTGGAAACACCATATATTTT. This codes for CASSQPWDRSGNTIYF.

This clonotype was observed a handful of times. The chain links TRBV5-1 to TRBJ1-1; 8 positions match TRBD1. The ends lost 4 bases at V and 1 base at J; junction bases unmatched: 6. The germline gives CDR1 SGHRS, CDR2 YFSETQ. The CDR3 is 15 amino acids. This chain's CDR3 is CASSGDRRGNTEAFF. CDR3 nucleotides: TGCGCCAGCAGCGGGGACAGGAGGGGGAACACTGAAGCTTTCTTT.

The chain is built from TRBV7-6 and TRBJ1-5; 10 bases fit TRBD1. V was clipped by 5 bases and J by 6 bases; unmatched bases: 7. The CDR3 spans 15 residues. Germline-derived CDR1 and CDR2 are SGHVS and FNYEAQ. Here the CDR3 reads CASSPLDRGSQPQHF. The CDR3 region has the DNA TGTGCCAGCAGCCCGCTGGACAGGGGGAGTCAGCCCCAGCATTTT.

In this sample, this clonotype turned up many times. The V and J genes are TRBV28 and TRBJ2-7; D not certain. Germline CDR1 reads MDHEN; CDR2 reads SYDVKM. There are 13 residues in the CDR3. V was cut by 6 bases and J by 2 bases, with 11 bases left in between. CDR3: CASRSSNTYEQYF. CDR3 DNA: TGTGCCAGCAGAAGCTCCAATACCTACGAGCAGTACTTC. Using reference TRBV28 and TRBJ2-7 for the parts outside the CDR3, the full variable domain is DVKVTQSSRYLVKRTGEKVFLECVQDMDHENMFWYRQDPGLGLRLIYFSYDVKMKEKGDIPEGYSVSREKKERFSLILESASTNQTSMYLCASRSSNTYEQYFGPGTRLTVT.

This clonotype was seen many times. The chain employs TRBV5-6 and TRBJ2-7; perhaps D is TRBD1 or TRBD2 (6 bases each). The germline CDR1 and CDR2 sequences are SGHDT and YYEEEE. This CDR3 spans 15 amino acids. The V gene lost 3 bases and the J gene lost 4 bases, with 17 bases spanning the gap. CDR3 in DNA: TGTGCCAGCAGCTCGACCTGGGGGGCCGGTTACGAGCAGTACTTC. Translation gives CASSSTWGAGYEQYF.

This clonotype was counted a single time. The rearrangement uses TRBV5-1 and TRBJ1-5; TRBD1 matches 7 bases. With 4 bases clipped from V and 4 bases from J, the junction kept 8 bases outside the gene matches. The CDR3 sequence is 15 residues long. CDR1 is SGHRS and CDR2 is YFSETQ in the germline V gene. CDR3 DNA: TGCGCCAGCAGCCGGACCACAGGGGAAAATCAGCCCCAGCATTTT. The encoded protein is CASSRTTGENQPQHF.

This clonotype has just a few counts. The DNA for the CDR3 is TGTGCCAGCAGTCCCTCGGGGGACCAGCATTTT. Protein product: CASSPSGDQHF. V usage is TRBV6-6 and J usage is TRBJ1-5; a weak D match, TRBD1 (5 bases). The germline gives CDR1 MNHNY, CDR2 SVGAGI (reference sequence). The CDR3 length is 11 residues. V was trimmed by 5 bases and J by 12 bases, leaving 11 bases between them.